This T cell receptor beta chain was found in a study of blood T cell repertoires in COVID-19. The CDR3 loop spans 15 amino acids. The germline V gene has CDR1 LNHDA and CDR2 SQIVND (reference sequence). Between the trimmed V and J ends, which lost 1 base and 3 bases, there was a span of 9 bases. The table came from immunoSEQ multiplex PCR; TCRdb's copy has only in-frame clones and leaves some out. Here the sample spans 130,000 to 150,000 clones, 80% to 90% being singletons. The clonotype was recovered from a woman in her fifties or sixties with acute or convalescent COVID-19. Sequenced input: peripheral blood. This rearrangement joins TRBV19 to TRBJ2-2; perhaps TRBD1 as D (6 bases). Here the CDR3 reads CASSIGTVHTGELFF. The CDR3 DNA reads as TGTGCCAGTAGTATAGGGACAGTCCACACCGGGGAGCTGTTTTTT. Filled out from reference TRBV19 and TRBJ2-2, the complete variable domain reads DGGITQSPKYLFRKEGQNVTLSCEQNLNHDAMYWYRQDPGQGLRLIYYSQIVNDFQKGDIAEGYSVSREKKESFPLTVTSAQKNPTAFYLCASSIGTVHTGELFFGEGSRLTVL.